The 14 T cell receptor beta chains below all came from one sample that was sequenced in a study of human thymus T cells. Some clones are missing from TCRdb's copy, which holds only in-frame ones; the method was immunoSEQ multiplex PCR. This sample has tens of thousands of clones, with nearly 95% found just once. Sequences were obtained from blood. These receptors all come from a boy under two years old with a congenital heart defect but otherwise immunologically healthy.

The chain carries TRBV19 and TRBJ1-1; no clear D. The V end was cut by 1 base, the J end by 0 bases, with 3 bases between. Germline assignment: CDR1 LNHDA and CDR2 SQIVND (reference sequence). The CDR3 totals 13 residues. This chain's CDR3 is CASSIGMNTEAFF. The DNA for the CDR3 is TGTGCCAGTAGTATAGGCATGAACACTGAAGCTTTCTTT.

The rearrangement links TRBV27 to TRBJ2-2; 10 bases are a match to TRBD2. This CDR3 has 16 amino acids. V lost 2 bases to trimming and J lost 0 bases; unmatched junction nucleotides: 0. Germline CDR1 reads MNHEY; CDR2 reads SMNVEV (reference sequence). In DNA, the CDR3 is TGTGCCAGCAGTTTACTAGCGGGGGCGAACACCGGGGAGCTGTTTTTT. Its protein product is CASSLLAGANTGELFF.

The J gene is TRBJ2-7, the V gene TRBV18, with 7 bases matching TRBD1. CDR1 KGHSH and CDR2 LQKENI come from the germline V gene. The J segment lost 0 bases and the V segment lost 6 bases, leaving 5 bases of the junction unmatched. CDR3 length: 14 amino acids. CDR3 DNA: TGTGCCAGCTCCCGGACAGGTTTCTCCTACGAGCAGTACTTC. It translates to CASSRTGFSYEQYF.

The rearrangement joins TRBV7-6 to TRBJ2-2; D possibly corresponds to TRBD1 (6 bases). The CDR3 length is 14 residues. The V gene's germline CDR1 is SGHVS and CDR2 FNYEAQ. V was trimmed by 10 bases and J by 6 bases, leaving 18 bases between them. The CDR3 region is CAISGRGVSGELFF. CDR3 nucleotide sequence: TGTGCCATCTCGGGCAGGGGAGTATCCGGGGAGCTGTTTTTT.

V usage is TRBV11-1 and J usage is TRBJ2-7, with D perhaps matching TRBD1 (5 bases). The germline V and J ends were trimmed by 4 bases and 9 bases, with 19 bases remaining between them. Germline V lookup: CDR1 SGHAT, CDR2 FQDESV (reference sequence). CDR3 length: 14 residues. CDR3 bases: TGTGCCAGCAGCTCTAGGGGCCGGGCCTATCGGCAGTACTTC. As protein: CASSSRGRAYRQYF. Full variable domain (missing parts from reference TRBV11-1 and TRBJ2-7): EAEVAQSPRYKITEKSQAVAFWCDPISGHATLYWYRQILGQGPELLVQFQDESVVDDSQLPKDRFSAERLKGVDSTLKIQPAELGDSAMYLCASSSRGRAYRQYFGPGTRLTVT.

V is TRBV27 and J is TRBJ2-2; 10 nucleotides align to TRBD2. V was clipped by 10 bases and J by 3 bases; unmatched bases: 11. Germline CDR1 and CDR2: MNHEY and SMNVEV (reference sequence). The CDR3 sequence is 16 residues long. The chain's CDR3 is CATLPSGGEDTGELFF. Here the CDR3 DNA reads TGTGCCACCCTCCCAAGCGGGGGGGAGGACACCGGGGAGCTGTTTTTT.

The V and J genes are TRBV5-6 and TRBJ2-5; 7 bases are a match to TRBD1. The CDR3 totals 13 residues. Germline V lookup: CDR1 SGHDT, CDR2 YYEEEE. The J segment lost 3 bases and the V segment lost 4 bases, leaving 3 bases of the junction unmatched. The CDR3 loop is CASSQGTEETQYF. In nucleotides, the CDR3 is TGTGCCAGCAGCCAAGGGACAGAAGAGACCCAGTACTTC.

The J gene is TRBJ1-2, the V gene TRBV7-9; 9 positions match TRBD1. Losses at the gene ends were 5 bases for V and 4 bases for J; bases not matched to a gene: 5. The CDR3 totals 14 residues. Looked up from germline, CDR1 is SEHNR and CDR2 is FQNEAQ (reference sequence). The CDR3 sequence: CASSRTGAAYGYTF. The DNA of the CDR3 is TGTGCCAGCAGCCGGACAGGGGCGGCCTATGGCTACACCTTC.

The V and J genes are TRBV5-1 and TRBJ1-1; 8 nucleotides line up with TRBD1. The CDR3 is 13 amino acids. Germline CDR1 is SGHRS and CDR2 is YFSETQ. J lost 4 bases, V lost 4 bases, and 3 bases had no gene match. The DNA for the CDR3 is TGCGCCAGCAGCCCGACAGGGGCCACTGAAGCTTTCTTT. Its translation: CASSPTGATEAFF.

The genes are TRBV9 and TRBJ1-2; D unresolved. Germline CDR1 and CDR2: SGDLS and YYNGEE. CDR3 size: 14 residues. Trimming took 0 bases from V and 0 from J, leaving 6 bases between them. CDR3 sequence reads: CASSVGRSNYGYTF. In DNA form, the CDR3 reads TGTGCCAGCAGCGTAGGGAGATCTAACTATGGCTACACCTTC.

For the CDR3, the DNA is TGTGCCACCCGACAGGGGGCGAGGGAGCAGTACTTC. It is translated as CATRQGAREQYF. The chain couples TRBV6-5 to TRBJ2-7; TRBD1 aligns across 10 bases. The length of the CDR3 is 12 residues. Germline V gene data show CDR1 as MNHEY and CDR2 as SVGAGI. After removal of 10 bases from V and 7 bases from J, the junction contained 7 bases not matched to a gene.

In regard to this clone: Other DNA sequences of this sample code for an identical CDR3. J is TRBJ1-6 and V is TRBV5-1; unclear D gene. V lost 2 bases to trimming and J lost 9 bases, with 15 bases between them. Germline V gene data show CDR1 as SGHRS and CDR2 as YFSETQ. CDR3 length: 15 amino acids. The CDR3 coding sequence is TGCGCCAGCAGCTTAGAACAGTGGTCTGGTTCACCCCTCCACTTT. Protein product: CASSLEQWSGSPLHF.

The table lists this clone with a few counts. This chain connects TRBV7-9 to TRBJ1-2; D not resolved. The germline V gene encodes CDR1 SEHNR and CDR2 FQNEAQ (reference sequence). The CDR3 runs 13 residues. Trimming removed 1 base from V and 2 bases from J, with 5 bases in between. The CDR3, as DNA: TGTGCCAGCAGCTTAGTCCCCAACTATGGCTACACCTTC. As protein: CASSLVPNYGYTF.

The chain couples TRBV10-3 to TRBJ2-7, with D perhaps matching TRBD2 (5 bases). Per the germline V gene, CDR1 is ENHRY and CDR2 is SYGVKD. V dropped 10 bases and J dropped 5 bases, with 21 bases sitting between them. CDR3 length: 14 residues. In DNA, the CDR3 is TGTGCCACCCTAGACCCCCTAGCCCGGCACGAGCAGTACTTC. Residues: CATLDPLARHEQYF.